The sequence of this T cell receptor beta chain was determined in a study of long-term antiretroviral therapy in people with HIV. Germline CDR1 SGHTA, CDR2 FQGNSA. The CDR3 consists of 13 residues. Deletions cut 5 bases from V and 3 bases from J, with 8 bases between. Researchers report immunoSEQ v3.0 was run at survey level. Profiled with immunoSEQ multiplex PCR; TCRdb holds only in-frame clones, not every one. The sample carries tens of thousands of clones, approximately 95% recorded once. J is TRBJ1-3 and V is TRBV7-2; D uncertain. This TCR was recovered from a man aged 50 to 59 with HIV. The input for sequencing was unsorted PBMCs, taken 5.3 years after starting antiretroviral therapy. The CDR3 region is CASSPGLGNTIYF. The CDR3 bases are TGTGCCAGCAGCCCCGGACTTGGAAACACCATATATTTT.